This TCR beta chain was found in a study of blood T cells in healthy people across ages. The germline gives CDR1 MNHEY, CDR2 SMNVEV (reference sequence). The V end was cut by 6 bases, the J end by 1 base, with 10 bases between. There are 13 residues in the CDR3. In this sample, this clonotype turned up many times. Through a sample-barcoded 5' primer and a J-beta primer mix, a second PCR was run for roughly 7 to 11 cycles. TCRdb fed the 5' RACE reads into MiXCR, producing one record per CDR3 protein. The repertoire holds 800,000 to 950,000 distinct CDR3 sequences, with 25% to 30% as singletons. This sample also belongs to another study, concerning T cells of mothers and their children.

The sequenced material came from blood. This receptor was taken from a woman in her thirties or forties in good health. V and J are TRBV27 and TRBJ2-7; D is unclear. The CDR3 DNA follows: TGTGCCAGCAGCTTAAGCGCTTCCTACGAGCAGTACTTC. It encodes CASSLSASYEQYF.